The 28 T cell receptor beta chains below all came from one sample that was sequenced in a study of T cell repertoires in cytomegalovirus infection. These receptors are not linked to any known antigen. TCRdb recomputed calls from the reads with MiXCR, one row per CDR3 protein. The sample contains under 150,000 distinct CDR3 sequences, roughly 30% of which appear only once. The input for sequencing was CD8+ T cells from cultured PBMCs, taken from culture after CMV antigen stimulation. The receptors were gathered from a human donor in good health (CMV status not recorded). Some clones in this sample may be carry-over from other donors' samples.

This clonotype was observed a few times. The CDR3 coding sequence is TGTGCCAGCAGCCGACGGCCCATACTAGCGCAACGCACAGATACGCAGTATTTT. Translation: CASSRRPILAQRTDTQYF. The chain combines TRBV7-9 with TRBJ2-3, with 7 bases identical to TRBD2. J lost 1 base, V lost 5 bases, and 15 bases had no gene match. This CDR3 is built from 18 residues. Germline V gene lookup returns CDR1 SEHNR and CDR2 FQNEAQ (reference sequence).

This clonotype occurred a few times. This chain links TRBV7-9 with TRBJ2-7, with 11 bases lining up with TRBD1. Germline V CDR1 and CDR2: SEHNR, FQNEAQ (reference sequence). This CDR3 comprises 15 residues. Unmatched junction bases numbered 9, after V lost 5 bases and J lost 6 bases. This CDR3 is CASSEGQGAVGEQYF. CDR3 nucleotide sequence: TGTGCCAGCAGCGAAGGACAGGGGGCCGTCGGCGAGCAGTACTTC.

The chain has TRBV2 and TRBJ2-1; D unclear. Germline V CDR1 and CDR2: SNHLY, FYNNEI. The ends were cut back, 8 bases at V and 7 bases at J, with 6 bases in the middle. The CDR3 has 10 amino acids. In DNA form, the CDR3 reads TGTGCCAGCTTTAAAAATGAGCAGTTCTTC. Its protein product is CASFKNEQFF.

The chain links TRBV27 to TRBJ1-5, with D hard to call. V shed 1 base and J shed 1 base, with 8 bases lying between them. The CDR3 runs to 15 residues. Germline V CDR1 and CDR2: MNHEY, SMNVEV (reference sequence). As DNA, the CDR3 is TGTGCCAGCAGTTTATACGTGGGGAGCAATCAGCCCCAGCATTTT. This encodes CASSLYVGSNQPQHF.

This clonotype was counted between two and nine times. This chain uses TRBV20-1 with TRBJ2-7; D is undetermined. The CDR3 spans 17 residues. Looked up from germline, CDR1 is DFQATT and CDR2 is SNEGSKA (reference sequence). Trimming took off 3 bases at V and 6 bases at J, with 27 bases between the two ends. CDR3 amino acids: CSARGSERSGPLGEQYF. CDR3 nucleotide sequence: TGCAGTGCTAGGGGTTCGGAAAGGAGTGGACCGCTGGGCGAGCAGTACTTC.

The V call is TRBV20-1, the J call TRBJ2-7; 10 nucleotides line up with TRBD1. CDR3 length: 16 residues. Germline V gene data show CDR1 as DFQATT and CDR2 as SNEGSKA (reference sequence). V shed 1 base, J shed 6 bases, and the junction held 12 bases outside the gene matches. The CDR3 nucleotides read TGCAGTGCTAGAGGATTTTGGGGACAGGGGCCTGTCGAGCAGTACTTC. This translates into CSARGFWGQGPVEQYF.

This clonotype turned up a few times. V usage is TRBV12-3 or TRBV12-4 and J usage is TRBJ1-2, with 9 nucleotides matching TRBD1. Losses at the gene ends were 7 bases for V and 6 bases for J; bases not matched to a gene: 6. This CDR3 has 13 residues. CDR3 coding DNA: TGTGCCAGCACCCGGACAGGGGTGGATGGCTACACCTTC. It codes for CASTRTGVDGYTF.

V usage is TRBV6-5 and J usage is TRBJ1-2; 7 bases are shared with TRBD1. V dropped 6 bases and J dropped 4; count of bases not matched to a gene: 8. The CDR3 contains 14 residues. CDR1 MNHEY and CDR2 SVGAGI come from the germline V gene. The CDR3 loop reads CASSPGQAGYGYTF. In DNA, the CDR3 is TGTGCCAGCAGCCCTGGACAGGCTGGCTATGGCTACACCTTC.

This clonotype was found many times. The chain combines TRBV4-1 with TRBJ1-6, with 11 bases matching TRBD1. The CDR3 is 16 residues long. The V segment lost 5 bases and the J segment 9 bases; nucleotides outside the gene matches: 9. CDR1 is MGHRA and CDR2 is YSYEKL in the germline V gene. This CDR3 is CASSAAGTGGGSPLHF. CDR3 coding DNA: TGCGCCAGCAGCGCAGCCGGGACAGGGGGAGGTTCACCCCTCCACTTT.

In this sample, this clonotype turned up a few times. CDR3 DNA: TGTGCCAGCAGCCATGGTGGCGGAGATACGCAGTATTTT. Translating gives CASSHGGGDTQYF. This chain connects TRBV7-6 to TRBJ2-3; the D is unclear. Germline V gives CDR1 SGHVS, CDR2 FNYEAQ. CDR3 length: 13 residues. Trimming took off 5 bases at V and 5 bases at J, with 11 bases between the two ends.

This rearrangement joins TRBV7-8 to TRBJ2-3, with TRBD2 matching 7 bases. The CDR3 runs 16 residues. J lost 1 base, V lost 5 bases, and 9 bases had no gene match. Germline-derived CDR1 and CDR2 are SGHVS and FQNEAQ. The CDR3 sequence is CASSPAGRGGTDTQYF. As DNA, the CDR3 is TGTGCCAGCAGCCCGGCGGGCCGGGGGGGCACAGATACGCAGTATTTT.

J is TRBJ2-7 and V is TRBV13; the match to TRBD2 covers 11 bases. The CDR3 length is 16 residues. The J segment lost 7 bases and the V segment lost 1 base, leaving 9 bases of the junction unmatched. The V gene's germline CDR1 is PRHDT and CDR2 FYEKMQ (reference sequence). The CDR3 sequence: CASSLESTSGVGEQYF. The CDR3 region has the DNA TGTGCCAGCAGCTTAGAATCGACTAGCGGGGTAGGGGAGCAGTACTTC.

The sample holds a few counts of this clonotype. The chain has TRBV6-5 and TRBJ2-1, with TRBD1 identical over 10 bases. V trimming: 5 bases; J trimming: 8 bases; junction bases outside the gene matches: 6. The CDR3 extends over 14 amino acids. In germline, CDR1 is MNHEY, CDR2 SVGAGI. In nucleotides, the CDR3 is TGTGCCAGCAGTGGGACAGGGGATTTGCATGAGCAGTTCTTC. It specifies CASSGTGDLHEQFF.

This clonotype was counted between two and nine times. This CDR3 is CASSKGNLVAEAFF. The CDR3 coding sequence is TGTGCCAGCAGTAAAGGGAACTTGGTCGCTGAAGCTTTCTTT. The chain is built from TRBV7-9 and TRBJ1-1; D remains unclear. V was clipped by 6 bases and J by 6 bases, with 17 bases between them. The CDR3 extends over 14 amino acids. The germline V gene encodes CDR1 SEHNR and CDR2 FQNEAQ (reference sequence). The full variable domain, rest sourced from reference TRBV7-9 and TRBJ1-1, is DTGVSQNPRHKITKRGQNVTFRCDPISEHNRLYWYRQTLGQGPEFLTYFQNEAQLEKSRLLSDRFSAERPKGSFSTLEIQRTEQGDSAMYLCASSKGNLVAEAFFGQGTRLTVV.

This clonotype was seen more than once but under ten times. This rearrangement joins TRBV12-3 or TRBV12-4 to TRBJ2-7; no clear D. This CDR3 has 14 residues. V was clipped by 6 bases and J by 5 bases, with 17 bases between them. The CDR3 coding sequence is TGTGCCAGCAGCCCGGTTAGGGCCGGCGACGAGCAGTACTTC. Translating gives CASSPVRAGDEQYF.

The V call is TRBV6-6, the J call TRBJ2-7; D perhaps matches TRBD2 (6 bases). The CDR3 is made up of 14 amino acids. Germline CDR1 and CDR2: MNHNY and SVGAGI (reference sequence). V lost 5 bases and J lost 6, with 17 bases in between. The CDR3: CASSDIGGGSEQYF. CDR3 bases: TGTGCCAGCAGTGATATTGGGGGAGGTAGCGAGCAGTACTTC.

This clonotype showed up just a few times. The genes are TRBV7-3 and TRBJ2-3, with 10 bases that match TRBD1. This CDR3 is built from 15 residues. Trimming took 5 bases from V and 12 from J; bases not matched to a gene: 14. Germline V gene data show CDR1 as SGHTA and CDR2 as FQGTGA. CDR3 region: CASSLHPGQGQEQYF. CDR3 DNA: TGTGCCAGCAGCCTACATCCGGGACAGGGGCAGGAACAGTATTTT.

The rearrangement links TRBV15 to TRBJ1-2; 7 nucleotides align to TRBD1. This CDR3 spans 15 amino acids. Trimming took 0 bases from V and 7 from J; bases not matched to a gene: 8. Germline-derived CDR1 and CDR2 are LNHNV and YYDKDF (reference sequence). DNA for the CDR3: TGTGCCACCAGCAGAGACCCAGGGGGTTCGGGTGGCTACACCTTC. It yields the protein CATSRDPGGSGGYTF.

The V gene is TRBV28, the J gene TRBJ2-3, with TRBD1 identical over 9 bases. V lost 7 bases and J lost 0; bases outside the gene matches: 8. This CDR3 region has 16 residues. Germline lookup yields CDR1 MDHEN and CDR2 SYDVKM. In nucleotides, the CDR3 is TGTGCCAGCACCCGGGACAGGGATTCTAGCACAGATACGCAGTATTTT. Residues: CASTRDRDSSTDTQYF.

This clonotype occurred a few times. In nucleotides, the CDR3 is TGTGCCAGCAGTTACTCGATAAGTGGTCACTCACCCCTCCACTTT. As protein: CASSYSISGHSPLHF. This chain links TRBV6-5 with TRBJ1-6; D call uncertain. The germline gives CDR1 MNHEY, CDR2 SVGAGI. Between the trimmed V and J ends, which lost 0 bases and 10 bases, there was a span of 13 bases. This CDR3 contains 15 residues.

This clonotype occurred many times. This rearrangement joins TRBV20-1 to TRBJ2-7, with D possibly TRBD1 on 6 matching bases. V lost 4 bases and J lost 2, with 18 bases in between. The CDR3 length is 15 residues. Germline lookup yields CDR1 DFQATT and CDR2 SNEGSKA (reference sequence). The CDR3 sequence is CSATNRDTETYEQYF. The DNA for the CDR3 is TGCAGTGCTACTAACCGGGACACCGAAACCTACGAGCAGTACTTC.

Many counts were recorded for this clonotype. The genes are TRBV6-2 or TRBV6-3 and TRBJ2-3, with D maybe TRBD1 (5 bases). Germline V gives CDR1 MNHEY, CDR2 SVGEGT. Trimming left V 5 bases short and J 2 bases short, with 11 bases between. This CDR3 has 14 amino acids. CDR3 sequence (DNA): TGTGCCAGCAGTCAAGGACACCCCACAGATACGCAGTATTTT. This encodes CASSQGHPTDTQYF.

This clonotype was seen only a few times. The CDR3 reads CASSQSFPNEQFF. CDR3 nucleotides: TGTGCCAGCAGCCAATCCTTCCCCAATGAGCAGTTCTTC. The gene calls are TRBV3-1 and TRBJ2-1; D unclear. The germline V gene has CDR1 LGHDT and CDR2 YNNKEL (reference sequence). V lost 2 bases, J lost 6 bases, and 8 bases lay in between. The CDR3 runs to 13 residues.

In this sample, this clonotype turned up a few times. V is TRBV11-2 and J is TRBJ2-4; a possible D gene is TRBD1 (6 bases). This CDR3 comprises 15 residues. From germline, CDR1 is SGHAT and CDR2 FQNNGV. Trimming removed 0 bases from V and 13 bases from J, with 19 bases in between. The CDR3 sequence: CASSLDEGHRMPQYF. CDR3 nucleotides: TGTGCCAGCAGCTTAGATGAGGGACACCGGATGCCCCAGTACTTC. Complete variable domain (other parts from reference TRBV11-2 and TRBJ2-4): EAGVAQSPRYKIIEKRQSVAFWCNPISGHATLYWYQQILGQGPKLLIQFQNNGVVDDSQLPKDRFSAERLKGVDSTLKIQPAKLEDSAVYLCASSLDEGHRMPQYFGAGTRLSVL.

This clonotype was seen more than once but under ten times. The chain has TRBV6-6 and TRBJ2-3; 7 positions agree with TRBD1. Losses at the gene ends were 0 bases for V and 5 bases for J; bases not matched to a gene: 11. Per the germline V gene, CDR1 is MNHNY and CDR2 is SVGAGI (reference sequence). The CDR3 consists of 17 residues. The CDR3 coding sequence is TGTGCCAGCAGTTACTCAGGGTGGTCAGGGGGATTAGATACGCAGTATTTT. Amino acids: CASSYSGWSGGLDTQYF.

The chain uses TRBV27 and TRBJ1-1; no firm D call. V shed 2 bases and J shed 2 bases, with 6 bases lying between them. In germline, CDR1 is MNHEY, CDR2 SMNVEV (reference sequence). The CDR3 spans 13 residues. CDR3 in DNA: TGTGCCAGCAGTTTACATGCCAACACTGAAGCTTTCTTT. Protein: CASSLHANTEAFF.

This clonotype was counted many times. CDR3 nucleotide sequence: TGTGCCAGCCTAGGACTAGCGGGGAGCACAGATACGCAGTATTTT. Translating it yields CASLGLAGSTDTQYF. The chain couples TRBV6-1 to TRBJ2-3; 12 bases are a match to TRBD2. Germline values: CDR1 MNHNS, CDR2 SASEGT. The CDR3 is 15 residues long. V was clipped by 8 bases and J by 0 bases; unmatched bases: 3.

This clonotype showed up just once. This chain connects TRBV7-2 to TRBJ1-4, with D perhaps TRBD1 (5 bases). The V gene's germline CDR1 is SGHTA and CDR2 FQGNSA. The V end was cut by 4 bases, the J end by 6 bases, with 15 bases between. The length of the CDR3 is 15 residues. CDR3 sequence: CASSSHFGGDEKLFF. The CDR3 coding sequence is TGTGCCAGCAGCTCCCACTTCGGAGGGGATGAAAAACTGTTTTTT.